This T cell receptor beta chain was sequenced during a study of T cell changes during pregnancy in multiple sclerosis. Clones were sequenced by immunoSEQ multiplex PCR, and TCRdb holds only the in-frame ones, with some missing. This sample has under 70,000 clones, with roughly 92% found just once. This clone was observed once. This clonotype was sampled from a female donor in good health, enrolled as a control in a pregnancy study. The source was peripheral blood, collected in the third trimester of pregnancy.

Written as DNA, the CDR3 is TGTGCCAGCAGCAGGCGGGACAGCTTCACCGGGGAGCTGTTTTTT. Encoded protein: CASSRRDSFTGELFF. The gene calls are TRBV5-4 and TRBJ2-2, with D possibly matching TRBD1 (7 bases). V lost 4 bases and J 4 bases, leaving 14 bases between the germline ends. The CDR3 sequence is 15 residues long. Germline V CDR1 and CDR2: SGHNT, YYREEE (reference sequence). Based on the CDR3 plus reference TRBV5-4 and TRBJ2-2, the full variable domain is ETGVTQSPTHLIKTRGQQVTLRCSSQSGHNTVSWYQQALGQGPQFIFQYYREEENGRGNFPPRFSGLQFPNYSSELNVNALELDDSALYLCASSRRDSFTGELFFGEGSRLTVL.